This entry describes one T cell receptor (beta chain). What it binds is unknown. CDR3 length equals 15 residues. The data are from a study of cytomegalovirus exposure and HLA in healthy donors. Study findings and constraints: Later on, an analysis found that several of the most significant clusters appeared to be linked to common viral pathogens, which included parvovirus B19.

Researchers ran the PCR with 60 Vbeta and 13 Jbeta primers. Per the authors' pipeline: Unique TCR beta chains totaled around 86 million in a later count, with roughly 12 million of them shared. Here immunoSEQ multiplex PCR was the method, and the copy in TCRdb shows in-frame clones only, minus some. V, J and clone size are those of that table, while D and trimming were read from the DNA. This table has roughly 220,000 clones, roughly 80% appearing once. The origin of this receptor is a man aged 25 to 40 in good health and CMV-seronegative. The genes are TRBV21-1 and TRBJ1-6; the table's D call TRBD1 went unverified against the DNA. TRBV21-1 is annotated as a pseudogene. Material for sequencing was PBMCs. The CDR3 sequence is CASSKVTGWNSPLHF. CDR3 DNA: TGTGCCAGCAGCAAAGTGACAGGGTGGAATTCACCCCTCCACTTT.